This is a list of T cell receptor beta chains from one sample in a study of blood T cell repertoires in COVID-19. This table comes from immunoSEQ multiplex PCR, and its TCRdb copy is limited to in-frame clones, with some not included. The data contain approximately 150,000 clones, about four fifths of them singletons. The source material was peripheral blood. These receptors were obtained from a man between 65 and 85 years old who had recovered from COVID-19. Each CDR3 is given without its conserved first and last residue. A D gene is named only where the DNA matches it firmly.

d_gene	j_gene	v_gene	CDR3aa
TRBD2	TRBJ2-2	TRBV30	AWSRLAGDTGELF
.	TRBJ1-2	TRBV18	ASSPPQGSMSGYT
TRBD2	TRBJ2-3	TRBV27	ASSPTPTGLATDTQY
.	TRBJ2-5	TRBV6-1	ASSEHGRGRETQY
TRBD1	TRBJ1-4	TRBV20-1	SASSGGIEKLF
TRBD1	TRBJ2-2	TRBV10-1	ASSRTGDGGELF
TRBD1	TRBJ2-7	TRBV5-1	ASSLWTGPGEQY
TRBD1	TRBJ1-4	TRBV5-1	ASSRGTASEKLF
.	TRBJ1-6	TRBV10-1	ASSINTDSPLH
.	TRBJ2-7	TRBV21-1	ASTRLAEDYEQY
.	TRBJ1-5	TRBV27	ASSPGTGQSQPQH
TRBD1	TRBJ1-3	TRBV3-1/TRBV3-2	ASSQAYSGGSYYGNTIY
TRBD2	TRBJ2-1	TRBV29-1	SVDSGTYNEQF
.	TRBJ2-5	TRBV29-1	SAGGKGVQETQY
TRBD2	TRBJ2-1	TRBV7-9	ASSREGEGSYNEQF
.	TRBJ1-2	TRBV3-1/TRBV3-2	ASSGSVSGWGNYGYT
.	TRBJ2-5	TRBV2	ASGGEAAETQY
TRBD1	TRBJ2-1	TRBV19	ASSMKRSGGFGNEQF
.	TRBJ1-5	TRBV19	ASSMGQLRLNQPQH
TRBD1	TRBJ1-4	TRBV5-6	ASSGPRDRGNEKLF
TRBD2	TRBJ2-5	TRBV7-9	ASSVRGTSGSGETQY
.	TRBJ1-2	TRBV6-2/TRBV6-3	ASSYPDYGYT
.	TRBJ2-3	TRBV11-2	ASSLWAGDTDTQY
TRBD2	TRBJ2-1	TRBV19	ASTISGRSNNEQF
.	TRBJ2-1	TRBV6-5	ASSSGQGRNEQF
TRBD2	TRBJ2-7	TRBV7-2	ASSLGRPGLAGDEQY
.	TRBJ1-1	TRBV18	ASSPDSGKAF
.	TRBJ2-7	TRBV7-2	ASSLVGGVEQY